The 27 T cell receptor beta chains reported below all come from one sample, sequenced in a study of T cells in women clearing cervical HPV infection. The protocol was immunoSEQ multiplex PCR, while the TCRdb copy is restricted to in-frame clones and leaves out a portion. This sample's clone table lists some 30,000 clones. Sequencing input: blood buffy coat. These TCRs come from a woman aged 18 to 75 with a cervical HPV16 infection that either progressed to CIN3+ or cleared (not recorded which).

Concerning this clone: The DNA ends 3 residues before the CDR3 does, and the rest of the CDR3 is filled in from the germline J gene. V is TRBV7-3 and J is TRBJ2-2; TRBD1 matches 10 bases. The CDR3 sequence is 17 residues long. Looked up from germline, CDR1 is SGHTA and CDR2 is FQGTGA. V lost 0 bases and J lost 5; bases outside the gene matches: 6. This CDR3 is CASSLTRGTGETGELFF. The sequenced CDR3 bases are TGTGCCAGCAGCTTAACGCGCGGGACAGGGGAAACCGGGGAG.

A remark on this clone: The CDR3 extends 3 residues past the end of the read, so its final part is completed from the germline J gene. The chain employs TRBV29-1 and TRBJ2-2, with a tentative D call TRBD1 (7 bases). The CDR3 extends over 17 amino acids. V dropped 7 bases and J dropped 4 bases, with 25 bases sitting between them. Germline CDR1 SQVTM, CDR2 ANQGSEA. CDR3 DNA (partial): TGCAGCGCTGGGGGGTCAATAGGGGGCGAGAGCACCGGGGAG. It encodes CSAGGSIGGESTGE. The entire CDR3 protein is CSAGGSIGGESTGELFF.

About this clone: From the germline J gene comes the end of the CDR3, since the read stops 3 residues before it. This chain connects TRBV10-3 to TRBJ1-1; D possibly corresponds to TRBD1 (5 bases). The V and J ends lost 4 bases and 4 bases respectively, with 7 bases between them. Germline lookup yields CDR1 ENHRY and CDR2 SYGVKD. The CDR3 is made up of 12 amino acids. The sequenced CDR3 bases are TGTGCCATCAGTGGCCAGGGCACTGAA. Protein sequence: CAISGQGTE. In full, the CDR3 is CAISGQGTEAFF.

CDR3 protein: CASSLSGADTQYF. The sequenced CDR3 bases are TGTGCCAGCAGCTTATCGGGTGCAGATACG. The V gene is TRBV7-3, the J gene TRBJ2-3; D is unclear. The read halts 3 residues ahead of the CDR3 end, with the missing end drawn from the germline J gene. The CDR3 has 13 amino acids. The V and J ends lost 2 bases and 4 bases respectively, with 7 bases between them. Germline CDR1 is SGHTA and CDR2 is FQGTGA.

Worth noting for this clone: The missing CDR3 end, 3 residues past where the read stops, is filled in from the germline J gene. The V call is TRBV20-1, the J call TRBJ1-5, with a possible D match to TRBD1 (6 bases). Trimming removed 4 bases at V and 2 bases at J, with 15 bases between. Germline V gene sequence: CDR1 DFQATT, CDR2 SNEGSKA (reference sequence). The CDR3 runs 15 residues. CDR3 region: CSATRQAGGNQPQHF. Incomplete CDR3 DNA: TGCAGTGCTACCAGACAGGCAGGGGGCAATCAGCCC.

On this clone: With the read ending 3 residues before the CDR3 end, the germline J gene is used to fill in that end. The V call is TRBV5-4, the J call TRBJ2-5; 8 bases align to TRBD2. This CDR3 is 15 amino acids long. The germline gives CDR1 SGHNT, CDR2 YYREEE (reference sequence). CDR3 loop: CASSLKRENTDTQYF. The CDR3 bases that were read are TGTGCCAGCAGCTTGAAGCGGGAGAACACAGATACC.

About this clone: The read ends 3 residues shy of where the CDR3 ends; the end is completed using the germline J gene. J is TRBJ1-2 and V is TRBV18; 7 positions match TRBD1. The germline CDR1 and CDR2 sequences are KGHSH and LQKENI. This CDR3 is 14 amino acids long. The CDR3 sequence: CASSPPQGYGDYTF. Incomplete CDR3 DNA: TGTGCCAGCTCACCACCACAGGGGTATGGCGAC.

The DNA read from the CDR3 is TGTGCCAGCAGCTTAGCTGGGACAGAGAACACTGAA. Translating it yields CASSLAGTENTE. The entire CDR3 sequence reads CASSLAGTENTEAFF. The chain employs TRBV7-6 and TRBJ1-1; 7 positions match TRBD1. The sequenced fragment ends 3 residues before the CDR3 boundary, so the rest is inferred from the germline J gene. The germline V gene encodes CDR1 SGHVS and CDR2 FNYEAQ. Trimming took 0 bases from V and 1 from J; bases not matched to a gene: 2. The CDR3 length is 15 residues.

With respect to this clone: The observed sequence ends 3 residues before the CDR3 terminus, with the missing tail filled in from the germline J gene. This chain uses TRBV12-3 or TRBV12-4 with TRBJ1-4, with 9 bases aligning to TRBD1. This CDR3 contains 15 residues. The sequenced CDR3 bases are TGTGCCAGCAGTCTACAGGGACAGGGTAGTTCACCA. Amino acids: CASSLQGQGSSP. The whole CDR3 protein is CASSLQGQGSSPLFF.

Notes on this clone: The read terminates 3 residues before the CDR3 end, so the remaining end is supplied by the germline J gene. The chain combines TRBV7-2 with TRBJ2-1, with D perhaps matching TRBD2 (5 bases). From germline, CDR1 is SGHTA and CDR2 FQGNSA. The CDR3 loop spans 13 amino acids. Trimming removed 1 base from V and 8 bases from J, with 9 bases in between. This CDR3 is CASSLGRRDEQFF. Partial CDR3 DNA: TGTGCCAGCAGCTTAGGCCGGCGGGATGAG.

Concerning this clone itself: The missing CDR3 end, 3 residues past where the read stops, is filled in from the germline J gene. This chain links TRBV7-9 with TRBJ2-2; tentative D call: TRBD1 (6 bases). Trimming took off 4 bases at V and 6 bases at J, with 12 bases between the two ends. The CDR3 runs to 14 residues. Germline assignment: CDR1 SEHNR and CDR2 FQNEAQ (reference sequence). The CDR3 loop reads CASSSENRAGELFF. The covered CDR3 bases are TGTGCCAGCAGCTCGGAAAACAGGGCCGGGGAG. The full variable domain, with the rest looked up from reference TRBV7-9 and TRBJ2-2, is DTGVSQNPRHKITKRGQNVTFRCDPISEHNRLYWYRQTLGQGPEFLTYFQNEAQLEKSRLLSDRFSAERPKGSFSTLEIQRTEQGDSAMYLCASSSENRAGELFFGEGSRLTVL.

Comments on this clone: The read finishes 3 residues shy of the CDR3 end, and the germline J gene is used to complete it. This chain links TRBV29-1 with TRBJ2-1; 10 positions agree with TRBD2. The CDR3 is made up of 16 amino acids. Germline CDR1 is SQVTM and CDR2 is ANQGSEA. Unmatched junction bases numbered 10, after V lost 5 bases and J lost 3 bases. The CDR3 here is CSVLGLAEHNYNEQFF. Partial CDR3 DNA: TGCAGCGTTCTTGGACTAGCGGAACACAACTACAATGAG.

Remarks on this clone: Other DNA sequences in this specimen translate into the identical CDR3. CDR3 DNA (partial): TGTGCCAGCATTTTACAGGGTCTCGCCGCCGGAAACACC. This codes for CASILQGLAAGNT. The CDR3 in full is CASILQGLAAGNTIYF. The rearrangement links TRBV2 to TRBJ1-3; maybe TRBD1 (6 bases). The read halts 3 residues ahead of the CDR3 end, with the missing end drawn from the germline J gene. From germline, CDR1 is SNHLY and CDR2 FYNNEI. This CDR3 contains 16 residues. V lost 7 bases, J lost 4 bases, and 20 bases lay in between.

On this clone: The sequenced fragment ends 3 residues before the CDR3 boundary, so the rest is inferred from the germline J gene. V gene TRBV6-1 combines with J gene TRBJ2-1; no definite D call. Trimming cost V 3 bases and J 7 bases, with 10 bases left between them. Germline CDR1 is MNHNS and CDR2 is SASEGT. This CDR3 comprises 13 residues. The CDR3 loop is CASSDVGLNEQFF. The CDR3 DNA, read in part, is TGTGCCAGCAGTGACGTAGGGCTTAATGAG.

As concerns this clone: The read finishes 3 residues shy of the CDR3 end, and the germline J gene is used to complete it. The rearrangement links TRBV2 to TRBJ2-1; 9 nucleotides match TRBD2. V lost 6 bases to trimming and J lost 7 bases; unmatched junction nucleotides: 4. Germline-derived CDR1 and CDR2 are SNHLY and FYNNEI. This CDR3 has 13 amino acids. The CDR3 region is CASRGLADNEQFF. Incomplete CDR3 DNA: TGTGCCAGCAGGGGACTAGCTGATAATGAG.

On this clone itself: The DNA ends 3 residues before the CDR3 does, and the rest of the CDR3 is filled in from the germline J gene. The chain has TRBV7-9 and TRBJ1-1; tentatively, D is TRBD1 (5 bases). CDR1 SEHNR and CDR2 FQNEAQ come from the germline V gene (reference sequence). V gave up 4 bases and J gave up 4 bases, with 13 bases separating them. CDR3 length equals 14 residues. The chain's CDR3 is CASSSFPGGTEAFF. CDR3 DNA, as far as it was read: TGTGCCAGCAGCTCCTTCCCGGGGGGCACTGAA.

For this clone: The CDR3 is cut off 3 residues early in the read; its end comes from the germline J gene. The V and J genes are TRBV7-3 and TRBJ1-1; D gene unclear. Trimming took 5 bases from V and 3 from J, leaving 10 bases between them. This CDR3 has 13 residues. Germline V gives CDR1 SGHTA, CDR2 FQGTGA. The CDR3 spells CASSLRRDTEAFF. The CDR3 bases that were read are TGTGCCAGCAGCCTGCGTCGGGACACTGAA.

As concerns this clone: The sequence runs out 3 residues before the end of the CDR3; the remainder is reconstructed from the germline J gene. The rearrangement joins TRBV14 to TRBJ2-6; TRBD2 matches 7 bases. After removal of 4 bases from V and 0 bases from J, the junction contained 15 bases not matched to a gene. Germline values: CDR1 SGHDN, CDR2 FVKESK. This CDR3 spans 20 amino acids. CDR3 residues: CASSPSLAADYVSGANVLTF. Incomplete CDR3 DNA: TGTGCCAGCAGCCCCTCCCTAGCGGCAGACTATGTCTCTGGGGCCAACGTC. The whole variable domain, remainder taken from reference TRBV14 and TRBJ2-6, is EAGVTQFPSHSVIEKGQTVTLRCDPISGHDNLYWYRRVMGKEIKFLLHFVKESKQDESGMPNNRFLAERTGGTYSTLKVQPAELEDSGVYFCASSPSLAADYVSGANVLTFGAGSRLTVL.

A note on this clone: Read coverage stops 3 residues before the CDR3 terminus; the germline J gene supplies the remainder. V usage is TRBV6-2 or TRBV6-3 and J usage is TRBJ2-4, with 12 bases matching TRBD1. The CDR3 spans 16 residues. Germline V gives CDR1 MNHEY, CDR2 SVGEGT. The sequenced CDR3 bases are TGTGCCAGCAGTCGGGGACAGGGGGCGCCGGTTCAGCCT. This translates into CASSRGQGAPVQP. The whole CDR3 sequence reads CASSRGQGAPVQPQYF.

In the case of this clone: Coverage ceases 3 residues before the CDR3 finishes, and the germline J gene fills in the end. The gene calls are TRBV29-1 and TRBJ2-4, with a possible D match to TRBD1 (5 bases). The V and J ends lost 7 bases and 8 bases respectively, with 21 bases between them. The germline gives CDR1 SQVTM, CDR2 ANQGSEA. The CDR3 is 14 residues long. The CDR3 sequence is CSAQLRAGMDIQYF. The sequenced CDR3 bases are TGCAGCGCCCAGCTACGAGCAGGGATGGACATT.

Notes on this clone: Read data end 3 residues before the CDR3 end; the end is taken from the germline J gene. The rearrangement joins TRBV30 to TRBJ2-3; tentative D call: TRBD2 (6 bases). The CDR3 runs 17 residues. The V gene lost 8 bases and the J gene lost 8 bases, with 32 bases spanning the gap. Germline V CDR1 and CDR2: GTSNPN, SVGIG (reference sequence). CDR3 loop: CAVQTLTGLRRAATQYF. The DNA read from the CDR3 is TGTGCCGTCCAGACACTCACGGGACTCCGGAGAGCCGCTACG.

A remark on this clone: Germline and junction disagree at one end, which may indicate a read error. The sequenced fragment ends 3 residues before the CDR3 boundary, so the rest is inferred from the germline J gene. The chain carries TRBV18 and TRBJ2-4, with no clear D. Germline loops: CDR1 KGHSH, CDR2 LQKENI. The CDR3 is 14 amino acids. The DNA read from the CDR3 is TGTGCCCGCTCACCGATAGGCCCCAACTATGGT. Its translation: CARSPIGPNYG. The entire CDR3 sequence reads CARSPIGPNYGQYF.

About this clone itself: Read sequence stops 3 residues before the CDR3 end, and the germline J gene provides the missing end. The chain is built from TRBV5-1 and TRBJ1-1; a possible D gene is TRBD1 (5 bases). CDR3 length equals 13 residues. Germline V gene sequence: CDR1 SGHRS, CDR2 YFSETQ. The CDR3 loop is CASSLEGFEGAFF. Partial CDR3 DNA: TGCGCCAGCAGCTTGGAAGGGTTTGAGGGG. Using reference TRBV5-1 and TRBJ1-1 for the parts outside the CDR3, the full variable domain is KAGVTQTPRYLIKTRGQQVTLSCSPISGHRSVSWYQQTPGQGLQFLFEYFSETQRNKGNFPGRFSGRQFSNSRSEMNVSTLELGDSALYLCASSLEGFEGAFFGQGTRLTVV.

As to this clone: The read ends 3 residues shy of where the CDR3 ends; the end is completed using the germline J gene. This rearrangement joins TRBV6-2 or TRBV6-3 to TRBJ1-6, with a tentative D call TRBD1 (6 bases). The CDR3 is made up of 14 amino acids. V was cut by 0 bases and J by 7 bases, with 7 bases left in between. CDR1 and CDR2 (germline): MNHEY, SVGEGT. The DNA read from the CDR3 is TGTGCCAGCAGTTACTCCAGGGGAAATTCACCC. The encoded protein is CASSYSRGNSP. In full, the CDR3 reads CASSYSRGNSPLHF.

The CDR3 reads CASSYSAAGDEQFF. Partial CDR3 DNA: TGTGCCAGCAGTTACTCAGCGGCGGGGGATGAG. The chain uses TRBV6-2 or TRBV6-3 and TRBJ2-1; 7 bases line up with TRBD2. The observed sequence ends 3 residues before the CDR3 terminus, with the missing tail filled in from the germline J gene. CDR1 is MNHEY, CDR2 SVGEGT, per germline. Trimming took 0 bases from V and 8 from J; bases not matched to a gene: 4. The CDR3 has 14 amino acids.

In regard to this clone: The DNA ends 3 residues before the CDR3 does, and the rest of the CDR3 is filled in from the germline J gene. The gene calls are TRBV2 and TRBJ1-1; 8 bases fit TRBD1. There are 14 residues in the CDR3. The germline V gene encodes CDR1 SNHLY and CDR2 FYNNEI. CDR3 amino acids: CASSFPSRQGSAFF. CDR3 bases read: TGTGCCAGCAGTTTTCCAAGTCGACAGGGGAGC.

With regard to this clone: The CDR3 extends 3 residues past the end of the read, so its final part is completed from the germline J gene. The J gene is TRBJ2-5, the V gene TRBV29-1; 8 nucleotides align to TRBD2. The CDR3 is made up of 15 amino acids. Germline lookup yields CDR1 SQVTM and CDR2 ANQGSEA. The CDR3: CSVESRGAYADTQYF. The sequenced part of the CDR3 DNA is TGCAGCGTTGAATCGCGGGGGGCCTACGCAGATACC.